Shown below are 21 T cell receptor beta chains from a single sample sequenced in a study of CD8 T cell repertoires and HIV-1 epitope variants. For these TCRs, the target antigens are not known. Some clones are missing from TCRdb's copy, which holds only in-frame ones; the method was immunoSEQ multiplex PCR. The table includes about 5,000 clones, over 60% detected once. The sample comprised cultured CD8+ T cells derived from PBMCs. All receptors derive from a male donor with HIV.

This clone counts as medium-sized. This CDR3 is CASSIQPGLAGDFLDEQFF. CDR3 DNA sequence: TGTGCCAGTAGTATACAGCCGGGACTAGCGGGAGATTTCTTAGATGAGCAGTTCTTC. The genes are TRBV19 and TRBJ2-1; the match to TRBD2 covers 14 bases. The CDR3 runs to 19 residues. CDR1 is LNHDA and CDR2 is SQIVND in the germline V gene (reference sequence). The ends lost 2 bases at V and 8 bases at J; junction bases unmatched: 14.

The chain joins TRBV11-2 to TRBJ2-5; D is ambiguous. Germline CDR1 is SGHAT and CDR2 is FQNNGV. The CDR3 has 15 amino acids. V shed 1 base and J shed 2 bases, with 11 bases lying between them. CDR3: CASSLGRELQETQYF. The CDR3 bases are TGTGCCAGCAGCTTAGGGCGAGAACTACAAGAGACCCAGTACTTC.

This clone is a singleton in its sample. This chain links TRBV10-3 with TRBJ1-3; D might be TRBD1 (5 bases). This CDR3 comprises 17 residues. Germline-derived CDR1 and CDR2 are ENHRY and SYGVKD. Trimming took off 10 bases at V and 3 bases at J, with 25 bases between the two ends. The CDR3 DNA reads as TGTGCCAGCAGCCGAAGAGTGACAGTCAGTAATGGAAACACCATATATTTT. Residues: CASSRRVTVSNGNTIYF.

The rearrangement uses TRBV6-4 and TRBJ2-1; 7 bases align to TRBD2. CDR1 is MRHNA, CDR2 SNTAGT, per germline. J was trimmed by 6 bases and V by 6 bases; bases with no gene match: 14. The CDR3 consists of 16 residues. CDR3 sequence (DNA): TGTGCCAGCAGGACTAGAGGAGCGGGACCCCCCAATGAGCAGTTCTTC. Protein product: CASRTRGAGPPNEQFF.

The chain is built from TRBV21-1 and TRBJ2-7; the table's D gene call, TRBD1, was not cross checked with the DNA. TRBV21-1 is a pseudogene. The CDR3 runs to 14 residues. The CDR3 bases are TGTGCCAGCAGCGTCGGGACAGGGTTTGCCGAGCAGTACTTC. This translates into CASSVGTGFAEQYF.

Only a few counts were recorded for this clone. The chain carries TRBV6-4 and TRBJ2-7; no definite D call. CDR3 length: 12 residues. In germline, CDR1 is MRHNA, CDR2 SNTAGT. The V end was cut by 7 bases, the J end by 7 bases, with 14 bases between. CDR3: CASTPYPWEQYF. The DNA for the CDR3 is TGTGCCAGCACCCCTTACCCCTGGGAGCAGTACTTC.

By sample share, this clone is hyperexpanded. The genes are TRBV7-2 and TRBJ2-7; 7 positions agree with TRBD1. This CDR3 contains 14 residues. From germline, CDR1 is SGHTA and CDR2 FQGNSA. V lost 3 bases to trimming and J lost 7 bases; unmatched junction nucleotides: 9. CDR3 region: CASSLGQYLREQYF. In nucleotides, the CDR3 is TGTGCCAGCAGCTTGGGACAGTACCTTCGTGAGCAGTACTTC. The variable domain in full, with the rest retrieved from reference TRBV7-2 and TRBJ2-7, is GAGVSQSPSNKVTEKGKDVELRCDPISGHTALYWYRQSLGQGLEFLIYFQGNSAPDKSGLPSDRFSAERTGGSVSTLTIQRTQQEDSAVYLCASSLGQYLREQYFGPGTRLTVT.

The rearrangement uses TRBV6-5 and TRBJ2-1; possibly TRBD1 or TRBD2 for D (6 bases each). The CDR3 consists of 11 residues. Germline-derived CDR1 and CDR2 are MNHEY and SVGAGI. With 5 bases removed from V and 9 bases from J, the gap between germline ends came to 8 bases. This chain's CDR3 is CASSEGGEQFF. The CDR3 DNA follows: TGTGCCAGCAGTGAGGGGGGTGAGCAGTTCTTC.

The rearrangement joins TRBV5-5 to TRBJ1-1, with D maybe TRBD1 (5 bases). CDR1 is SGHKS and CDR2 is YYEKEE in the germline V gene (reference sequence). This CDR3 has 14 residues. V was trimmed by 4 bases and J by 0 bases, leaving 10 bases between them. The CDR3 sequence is CASSQGVLNTEAFF. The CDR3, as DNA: TGTGCCAGCAGCCAAGGGGTTTTGAACACTGAAGCTTTCTTT.

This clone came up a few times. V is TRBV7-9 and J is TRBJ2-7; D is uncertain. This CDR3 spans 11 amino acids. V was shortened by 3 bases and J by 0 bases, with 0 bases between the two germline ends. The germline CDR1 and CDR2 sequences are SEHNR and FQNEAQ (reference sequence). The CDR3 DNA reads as TGTGCCAGCAGCTTCTCCTACGAGCAGTACTTC. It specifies CASSFSYEQYF.

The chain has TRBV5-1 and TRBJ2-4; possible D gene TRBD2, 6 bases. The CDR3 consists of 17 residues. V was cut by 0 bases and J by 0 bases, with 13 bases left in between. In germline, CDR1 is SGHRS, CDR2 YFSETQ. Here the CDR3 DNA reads TGCGCCAGCAGCTTGGCCTTGCGGGGTGGAGCCAAAAACATTCAGTACTTC. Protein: CASSLALRGGAKNIQYF.

CDR3 sequence reads: CASSILPGGGRAKTGELFF. CDR3 nucleotide sequence: TGTGCCAGTAGTATCCTGCCAGGGGGAGGAAGGGCCAAGACCGGGGAGCTGTTTTTT. The chain joins TRBV19 to TRBJ2-2; D perhaps matches TRBD1 (7 bases). This CDR3 has 19 residues. Looked up from germline, CDR1 is LNHDA and CDR2 is SQIVND (reference sequence). V was cut by 3 bases and J by 5 bases, with 25 bases left in between.

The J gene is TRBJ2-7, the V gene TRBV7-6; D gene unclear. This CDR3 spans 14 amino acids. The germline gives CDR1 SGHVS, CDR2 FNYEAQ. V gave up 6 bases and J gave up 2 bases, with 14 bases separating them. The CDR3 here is CASSSDVSAYEQYF. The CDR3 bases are TGTGCCAGCAGTTCAGATGTCTCGGCCTACGAGCAGTACTTC. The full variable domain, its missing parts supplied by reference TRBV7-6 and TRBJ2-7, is GAGVSQSPRYKVTKRGQDVALRCDPISGHVSLYWYRQALGQGPEFLTYFNYEAQQDKSGLPNDRFSAERPEGSISTLTIQRTEQRDSAMYRCASSSDVSAYEQYFGPGTRLTVT.

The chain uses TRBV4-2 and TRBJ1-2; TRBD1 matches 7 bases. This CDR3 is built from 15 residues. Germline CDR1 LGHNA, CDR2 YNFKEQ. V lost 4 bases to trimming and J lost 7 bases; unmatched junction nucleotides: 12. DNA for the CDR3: TGTGCCAGCAGCCGCCGACAGGGAAACCCGTCTGGCTACACCTTC. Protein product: CASSRRQGNPSGYTF.

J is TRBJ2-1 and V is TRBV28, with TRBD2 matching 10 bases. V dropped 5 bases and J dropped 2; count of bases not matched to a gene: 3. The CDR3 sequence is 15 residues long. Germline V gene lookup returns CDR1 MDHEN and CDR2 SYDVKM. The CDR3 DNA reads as TGTGCCAGCAGTCTAACTAGCGGGGCCTACAATGAGCAGTTCTTC. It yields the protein CASSLTSGAYNEQFF.

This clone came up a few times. The CDR3 protein is CASSFLGPGELFF. The CDR3 nucleotides read TGTGCCAGCAGCTTCCTCGGCCCCGGGGAGCTGTTTTTT. The gene calls are TRBV5-4 and TRBJ2-2; D unclear. The germline V gene has CDR1 SGHNT and CDR2 YYREEE (reference sequence). Trimming cost V 2 bases and J 6 bases, with 8 bases left between them. The CDR3 is made up of 13 amino acids.

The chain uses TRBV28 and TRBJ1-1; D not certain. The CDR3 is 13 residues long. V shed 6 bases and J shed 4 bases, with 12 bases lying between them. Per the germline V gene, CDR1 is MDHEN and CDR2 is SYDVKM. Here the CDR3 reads CASSPGAVTEAFF. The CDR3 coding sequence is TGTGCCAGCAGCCCCGGAGCGGTCACTGAAGCTTTCTTT. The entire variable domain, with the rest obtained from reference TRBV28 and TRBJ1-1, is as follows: DVKVTQSSRYLVKRTGEKVFLECVQDMDHENMFWYRQDPGLGLRLIYFSYDVKMKEKGDIPEGYSVSREKKERFSLILESASTNQTSMYLCASSPGAVTEAFFGQGTRLTVV.

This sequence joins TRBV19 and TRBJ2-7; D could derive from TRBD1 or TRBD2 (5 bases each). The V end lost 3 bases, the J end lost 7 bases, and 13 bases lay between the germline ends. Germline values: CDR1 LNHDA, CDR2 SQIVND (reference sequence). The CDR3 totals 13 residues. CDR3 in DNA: TGTGCCAGTAGTATCTATAGTTGGGGGGAGCAGTACTTC. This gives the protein CASSIYSWGEQYF.

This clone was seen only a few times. CDR3 DNA sequence: TGTGCCAGCAGTTTCGTGGACACTGAAGCTTTCTTT. Encoded protein: CASSFVDTEAFF. The chain combines TRBV28 with TRBJ1-1; D uncertain. CDR1 is MDHEN and CDR2 is SYDVKM in the germline V gene. This CDR3 region has 12 residues. The V end lost 3 bases, the J end lost 3 bases, and 5 bases lay between the germline ends.

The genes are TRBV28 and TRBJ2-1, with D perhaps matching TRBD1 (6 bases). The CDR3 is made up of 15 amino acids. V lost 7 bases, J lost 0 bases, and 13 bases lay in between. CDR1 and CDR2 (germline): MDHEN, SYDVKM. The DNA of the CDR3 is TGTGCCAGCACCCGCGCCAGGGGCTCCTACAATGAGCAGTTCTTC. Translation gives CASTRARGSYNEQFF.

For the CDR3, the DNA is TGTGCCAGTAGTATAGGTCTACGGGGATACACTGAAGCTTTCTTT. Translation gives CASSIGLRGYTEAFF. The J gene is TRBJ1-1, the V gene TRBV19; D is unclear. V lost 1 base and J lost 3, with 12 bases in between. Germline loops: CDR1 LNHDA, CDR2 SQIVND (reference sequence). The CDR3 covers 15 residues. The full variable domain, completed using reference TRBV19 and TRBJ1-1, is DGGITQSPKYLFRKEGQNVTLSCEQNLNHDAMYWYRQDPGQGLRLIYYSQIVNDFQKGDIAEGYSVSREKKESFPLTVTSAQKNPTAFYLCASSIGLRGYTEAFFGQGTRLTVV.